In this sample, the clone carrying this T cell receptor beta chain turned up a few times. The antigen is not known. TCRdb used MiXCR to reprocess the 5' RACE reads, holding one entry per CDR3 protein. Among roughly 500,000 distinct CDR3 sequences listed, about 20% were seen once. The data were obtained in a study of identical twins. Findings and caveats of the study: Partial confounding of zero-insertion analyses by invariant MAIT and iNKT cells was possible. Sequences that were out-of-frame, alpha and twin-shared displayed an excess of low generation probability.

The data were also submitted as part of a second study, on T cells expressing NK-cell markers. That investigation notes: From sorted CD3+CD56+NKG2C+, CD3+CD56+NKG2C- and CD3+CD56-NKG2C+ T cells came the TCR beta repertoires. In several donors, dominant clonotypes made up roughly 28.3-65% of CD3+CD56-NKG2C+ cells.

Sequencing used CD4+ T cells sorted from blood. The source of this sequence is a woman aged 18-30 years in good health.

As DNA, the CDR3 is TGTGCCACCAGCAGAGTATCAGGGGACCTAGGCACAGATACGCAGTATTTT. Amino acids: CATSRVSGDLGTDTQYF. The chain joins TRBV15 to TRBJ2-3; D may be TRBD1 (6 bases). The germline V gene has CDR1 LNHNV and CDR2 YYDKDF (reference sequence). CDR3 length: 17 amino acids. With 1 base removed from V and 1 base from J, the gap between germline ends came to 15 bases.